These 8 T cell receptor beta chains originate from one sample sequenced in a study of cytomegalovirus exposure and HLA in healthy donors. A multiplex PCR was run with 60 Vbeta primers and 13 Jbeta primers. Sequenced by immunoSEQ multiplex PCR; TCRdb stores in-frame clones only, minus some. Found here are about 160,000 clones, 80% to 90% of them singletons; the top ten hold about 2.4%. Material: PBMCs. These receptors were obtained from a male donor in good health and CMV-seronegative.

The chain employs TRBV5-1 and TRBJ2-5; 12 positions agree with TRBD1. Unmatched junction bases numbered 12, after V lost 4 bases and J lost 11 bases. The CDR3 extends over 15 amino acids. Germline V gene sequence: CDR1 SGHRS, CDR2 YFSETQ. The CDR3 here is CASSGSGTGGIEQYF. In DNA, the CDR3 is TGCGCCAGCAGCGGATCCGGGACAGGGGGCATTGAGCAGTACTTC.

This clone was seen once. The genes are TRBV5-8 and TRBJ2-7; TRBD2 might be the D (6 bases). The V and J ends lost 6 bases and 4 bases respectively, with 17 bases between them. Germline V gene sequence: CDR1 SGHTS, CDR2 YDEGEE. This CDR3 has 14 residues. The CDR3 loop is CASTSYGGSYEQYF. CDR3 nucleotide sequence: TGTGCCAGCACCTCCTACGGGGGATCGTACGAGCAGTACTTC.

The rearrangement uses TRBV7-2 and TRBJ2-7; 13 positions match TRBD2. CDR1 and CDR2 from the germline V gene are SGHTA and FQGNSA. The CDR3 has 16 amino acids. Germline trimming cut 3 bases from V and 5 bases from J; bases unmatched to any gene: 7. CDR3 nucleotides: TGTGCCAGCAGCTTCCCACTAGCGGGAGGGGCCCACGAGCAGTACTTC. Residues: CASSFPLAGGAHEQYF.

J is TRBJ2-5 and V is TRBV9; 7 bases are a match to TRBD1. The J call may be faulty, since TRBJ2-7 better matches the DNA end. The CDR3 has 14 amino acids. CDR1 and CDR2 from the germline V gene are SGDLS and YYNGEE. The CDR3 spells CASSSGTDSYEQYF. As DNA, the CDR3 is TGTGCCAGCAGCTCCGGGACAGACTCCTACGAGCAGTACTTC.

V and J are TRBV28 and TRBJ1-4; 8 bases are a match to TRBD1. With 3 bases clipped from V and 7 bases from J, the junction kept 7 bases outside the gene matches. CDR3 length equals 15 residues. CDR1 MDHEN and CDR2 SYDVKM come from the germline V gene. The CDR3 coding sequence is TGTGCCAGCAGTTTTTTAACAGGGGGAGGTGAAAAACTGTTTTTT. Its translation: CASSFLTGGGEKLFF. The full variable domain, its missing parts supplied by reference TRBV28 and TRBJ1-4, is DVKVTQSSRYLVKRTGEKVFLECVQDMDHENMFWYRQDPGLGLRLIYFSYDVKMKEKGDIPEGYSVSREKKERFSLILESASTNQTSMYLCASSFLTGGGEKLFFGSGTQLSVL.

The chain couples TRBV29-1 to TRBJ1-2; no clear D gene. Trimming removed 7 bases from V and 3 bases from J, with 15 bases in between. The CDR3 has 13 amino acids. Germline CDR1 reads SQVTM; CDR2 reads ANQGSEA. DNA of the CDR3: TGCAGCGGCGACGGGATGGGTGACTATGGCTACACCTTC. It yields the protein CSGDGMGDYGYTF.

The chain is built from TRBV19 and TRBJ2-5, with D possibly being TRBD2 (5 bases). CDR1 is LNHDA and CDR2 is SQIVND in the germline V gene (reference sequence). V was pared by 5 bases and J by 4 bases, with 14 bases between. The CDR3 is 14 residues long. CDR3 loop: CASSSDSLGETQYF. CDR3 nucleotides: TGTGCCAGTAGTTCGGACTCTCTCGGAGAGACCCAGTACTTC.

The rearrangement joins TRBV5-4 to TRBJ2-3, with D possibly TRBD2 on 5 matching bases. This CDR3 is 15 amino acids long. V was clipped by 0 bases and J by 5 bases, with 13 bases between them. Germline CDR1 and CDR2: SGHNT and YYREEE (reference sequence). The CDR3 DNA follows: TGTGCCAGCAGCTTGGATCCGGGATCGATAGATACGCAGTATTTT. It encodes CASSLDPGSIDTQYF.